This TCR beta chain derives from a study of blood T cell repertoires in COVID-19. As for the study in general: Spain, Italy and the United States supplied samples that represented acute and convalescent COVID-19. Sources were T cells, B-cell-depleted T cells, or PBMCs; the material itself was cDNA or gDNA.

Per the original methods: Quantification of nucleated cells was approximated via reference gene primer amplification. Only in-frame clones appear in the TCRdb table, and some are missing; sequencing was by immunoSEQ multiplex PCR. That table is the source of V, J and clone size, and D and trimming were worked out from the DNA. The table includes 70,000 to 80,000 clones, approximately 80% detected once. From germline, CDR1 is SGHTA and CDR2 FQGNSA. CDR3 length: 14 residues. V dropped 5 bases and J dropped 2 bases, with 12 bases sitting between them. V and J are TRBV7-2 and TRBJ1-2; possibly TRBD1 for D (5 bases). Sequenced material: peripheral blood. This receptor was identified in a man in his forties or fifties with acute or convalescent COVID-19. CDR3 bases: TGTGCCAGCAGCGCAAAGGAGGGGAACTATGGCTACACCTTC. The encoded protein is CASSAKEGNYGYTF.